This T cell receptor (beta chain) was recorded in a study of T cell repertoires in cytomegalovirus infection (dated by TCRdb to 2018 to 2020). In terms of the full investigation: Because public TCR beta signatures pointed to carriage of CMV infection together with the matching HLA type, the HLA type of each donor mattered for the analysis. What the study reported, not specific to this receptor: In the ex vivo response, HLA-C-restricted CMV-specific TCR beta clonotypes were dominant, and in two of eight donors the single most frequent clonotype came from this HLA-C-restricted group. Carriers of CMV infection plus the relevant HLA type were discriminated by the cumulative frequency of public TCR beta family members in the study cohort and in an independent roughly 350-donor cohort.

For this clonotype: No cognate antigen has been identified for it. Base-call qualities are not available, and no considerably larger clone is one nucleotide away.

CDR1 and CDR2 are drawn from the germline V gene: SGHDT, YYEEEE. Relative to germline, V is 4 bases shorter and J is 0 bases shorter, with 14 bases between their ends. The CDR3, from cysteine to phenylalanine, totals 15 residues. Left in the record is the CDR3 DNA by itself, 45 bases read in frame from the first base. The sequencer was an Illumina HiSeq 1500. The public reads were reprocessed in TCRdb via fastp at Q25 and MiXCR, keeping in-frame beta chains. Records with the same CDR3 protein are collapsed into one entry carrying the most frequent genes and DNA. Within this sample are approximately 150,000 distinct CDR3 sequences, with about 15% of them counted one time only. The biggest ten clones account for around a sixth of the sample.

The sequencing input was CD8+ T cells from PBMCs. This clonotype was obtained from a human donor in good health (CMV status not recorded). Some clones in this sample may be carry-over from other donors' samples. The rearrangement combines TRBV5-6 with TRBJ2-7; the D region possibly corresponds to TRBD1 (5 bases align). The CDR3 has the sequence CASSIVGASSYEQYF. The nucleotide sequence reads TGTGCCAGCAGCATCGTTGGGGCCAGCTCCTACGAGCAGTACTTC.